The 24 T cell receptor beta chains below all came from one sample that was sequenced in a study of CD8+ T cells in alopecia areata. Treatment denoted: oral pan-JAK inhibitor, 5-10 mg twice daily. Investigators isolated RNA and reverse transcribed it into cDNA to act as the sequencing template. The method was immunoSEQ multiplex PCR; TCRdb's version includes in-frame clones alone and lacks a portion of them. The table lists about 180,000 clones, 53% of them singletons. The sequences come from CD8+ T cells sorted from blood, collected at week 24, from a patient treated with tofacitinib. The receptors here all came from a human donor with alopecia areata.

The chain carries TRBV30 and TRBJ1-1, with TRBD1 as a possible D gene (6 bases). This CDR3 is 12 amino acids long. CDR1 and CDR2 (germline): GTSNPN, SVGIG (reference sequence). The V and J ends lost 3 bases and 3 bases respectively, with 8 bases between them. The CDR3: CAWRPGDTEAFF. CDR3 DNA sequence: TGTGCCTGGAGACCAGGGGACACTGAAGCTTTCTTT.

The CDR3 here is CASSSTESYEQYF. Here the CDR3 DNA reads TGTGCCAGCAGCTCGACGGAGAGCTACGAGCAGTACTTC. This chain uses TRBV7-9 with TRBJ2-7; D not resolved. This CDR3 comprises 13 residues. Deletions cut 4 bases from V and 3 bases from J, with 10 bases between. Germline values: CDR1 SEHNR, CDR2 FQNEAQ (reference sequence). Variable domain in full (rest from reference TRBV7-9 and TRBJ2-7): DTGVSQNPRHKITKRGQNVTFRCDPISEHNRLYWYRQTLGQGPEFLTYFQNEAQLEKSRLLSDRFSAERPKGSFSTLEIQRTEQGDSAMYLCASSSTESYEQYFGPGTRLTVT.

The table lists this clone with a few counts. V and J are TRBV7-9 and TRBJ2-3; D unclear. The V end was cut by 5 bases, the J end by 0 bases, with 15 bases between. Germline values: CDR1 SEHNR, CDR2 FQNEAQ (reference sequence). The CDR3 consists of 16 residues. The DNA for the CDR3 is TGTGCCAGCAGCCCCGCGGATGGGTATAGCACAGATACGCAGTATTTT. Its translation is CASSPADGYSTDTQYF.

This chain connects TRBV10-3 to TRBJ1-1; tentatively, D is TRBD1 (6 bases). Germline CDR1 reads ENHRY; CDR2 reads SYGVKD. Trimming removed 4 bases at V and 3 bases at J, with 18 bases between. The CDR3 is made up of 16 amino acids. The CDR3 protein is CAISGGGEDVYTEAFF. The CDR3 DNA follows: TGTGCCATCAGTGGGGGGGGCGAAGACGTATACACTGAAGCTTTCTTT.

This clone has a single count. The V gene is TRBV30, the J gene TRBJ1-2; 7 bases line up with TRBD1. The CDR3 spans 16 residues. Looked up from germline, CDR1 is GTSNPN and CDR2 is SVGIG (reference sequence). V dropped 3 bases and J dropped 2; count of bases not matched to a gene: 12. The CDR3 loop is CAWRTLGQTINYGYTF. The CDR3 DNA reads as TGTGCCTGGAGGACCTTGGGACAGACGATAAACTATGGCTACACCTTC. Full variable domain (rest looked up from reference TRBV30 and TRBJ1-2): SQTIHQWPATLVQPVGSPLSLECTVEGTSNPNLYWYRQAAGRGLQLLFYSVGIGQISSEVPQNLSASRPQDRQFILSSKKLLLSDSGFYLCAWRTLGQTINYGYTFGSGTRLTVV.

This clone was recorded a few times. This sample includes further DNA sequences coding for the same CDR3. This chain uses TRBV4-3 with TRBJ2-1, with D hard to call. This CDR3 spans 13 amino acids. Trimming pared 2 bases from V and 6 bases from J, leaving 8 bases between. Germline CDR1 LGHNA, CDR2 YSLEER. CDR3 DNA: TGCGCCAGCAGCCAAAGCCTAAGCAATGAGCAGTTCTTC. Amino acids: CASSQSLSNEQFF.

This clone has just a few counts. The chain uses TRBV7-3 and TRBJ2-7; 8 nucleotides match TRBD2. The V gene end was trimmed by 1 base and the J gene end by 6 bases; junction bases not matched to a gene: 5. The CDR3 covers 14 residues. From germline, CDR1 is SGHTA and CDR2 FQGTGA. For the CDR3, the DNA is TGTGCCAGCAGCTTAAGGCACGGGACTAGCGAGCAGTACTTC. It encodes CASSLRHGTSEQYF.

In DNA, the CDR3 is TGTGCCTGTTTGACAGGAATGAACACTGAAGCTTTCTTT. It encodes CACLTGMNTEAFF. The chain employs TRBV30 and TRBJ1-1; a weak D match, TRBD1 (6 bases). The CDR3 runs 13 residues. Trimming left V 6 bases short and J 0 bases short, with 11 bases between. Germline V CDR1 and CDR2: GTSNPN, SVGIG (reference sequence).

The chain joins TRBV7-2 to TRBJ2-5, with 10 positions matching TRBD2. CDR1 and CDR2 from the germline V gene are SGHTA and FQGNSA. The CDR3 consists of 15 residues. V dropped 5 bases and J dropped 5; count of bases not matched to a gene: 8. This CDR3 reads CASSPERGGSETQYF. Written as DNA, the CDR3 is TGTGCCAGCAGCCCCGAGCGGGGGGGATCGGAGACCCAGTACTTC.

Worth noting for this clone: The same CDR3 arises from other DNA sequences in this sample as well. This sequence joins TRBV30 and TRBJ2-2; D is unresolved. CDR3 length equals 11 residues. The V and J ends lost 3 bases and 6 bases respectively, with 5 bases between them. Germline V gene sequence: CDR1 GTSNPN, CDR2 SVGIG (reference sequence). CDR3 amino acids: CAWSPSGELFF. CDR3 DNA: TGTGCCTGGAGCCCCTCCGGGGAGCTGTTTTTT.

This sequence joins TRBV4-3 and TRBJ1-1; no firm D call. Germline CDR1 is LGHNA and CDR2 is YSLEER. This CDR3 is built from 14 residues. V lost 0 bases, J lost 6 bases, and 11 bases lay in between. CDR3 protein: CASSQDPGWAEAFF. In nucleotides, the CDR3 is TGCGCCAGCAGCCAAGATCCGGGATGGGCTGAAGCTTTCTTT.

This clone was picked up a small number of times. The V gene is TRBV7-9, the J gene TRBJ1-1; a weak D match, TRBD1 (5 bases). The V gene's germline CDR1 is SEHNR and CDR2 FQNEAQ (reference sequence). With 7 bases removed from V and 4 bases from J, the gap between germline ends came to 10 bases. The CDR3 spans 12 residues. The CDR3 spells CASTYGGTEAFF. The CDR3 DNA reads TGTGCCAGCACCTACGGGGGCACTGAAGCTTTCTTT. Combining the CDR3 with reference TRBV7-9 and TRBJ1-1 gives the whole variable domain DTGVSQNPRHKITKRGQNVTFRCDPISEHNRLYWYRQTLGQGPEFLTYFQNEAQLEKSRLLSDRFSAERPKGSFSTLEIQRTEQGDSAMYLCASTYGGTEAFFGQGTRLTVV.

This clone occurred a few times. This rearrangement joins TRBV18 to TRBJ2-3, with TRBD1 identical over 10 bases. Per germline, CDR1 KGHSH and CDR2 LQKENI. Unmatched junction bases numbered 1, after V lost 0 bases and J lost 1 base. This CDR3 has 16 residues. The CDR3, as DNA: TGTGCCAGCTCACCACCGGGACAGGGGCGCACAGATACGCAGTATTTT. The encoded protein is CASSPPGQGRTDTQYF.

Here the CDR3 DNA reads TGTGCCAGCAGCTTAGAGAGGGGCACTGAAGCTTTCTTT. As protein: CASSLERGTEAFF. This chain uses TRBV13 with TRBJ1-1; D possibly corresponds to TRBD1 (5 bases). This CDR3 is built from 13 residues. Trimming pared 1 base from V and 4 bases from J, leaving 7 bases between. The germline V gene encodes CDR1 PRHDT and CDR2 FYEKMQ (reference sequence). Supplemented by reference TRBV13 and TRBJ1-1, the full variable domain reads AAGVIQSPRHLIKEKRETATLKCYPIPRHDTVYWYQQGPGQDPQFLISFYEKMQSDKGSIPDRFSAQQFSDYHSELNMSSLELGDSALYFCASSLERGTEAFFGQGTRLTVV.

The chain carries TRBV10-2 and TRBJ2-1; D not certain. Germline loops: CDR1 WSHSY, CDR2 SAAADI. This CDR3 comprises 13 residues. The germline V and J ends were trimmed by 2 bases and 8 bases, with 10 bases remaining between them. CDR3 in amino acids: CASSEGLNHEQFF. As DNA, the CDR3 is TGCGCCAGCAGTGAGGGCCTCAACCATGAGCAGTTCTTC.

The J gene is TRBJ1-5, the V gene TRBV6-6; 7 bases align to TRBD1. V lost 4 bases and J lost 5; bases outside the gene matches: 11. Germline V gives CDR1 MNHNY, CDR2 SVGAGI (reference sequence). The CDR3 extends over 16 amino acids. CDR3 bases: TGTGCCAGCAGTTCCCTGACAGGGAGAGAGGATCAGCCCCAGCATTTT. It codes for CASSSLTGREDQPQHF.

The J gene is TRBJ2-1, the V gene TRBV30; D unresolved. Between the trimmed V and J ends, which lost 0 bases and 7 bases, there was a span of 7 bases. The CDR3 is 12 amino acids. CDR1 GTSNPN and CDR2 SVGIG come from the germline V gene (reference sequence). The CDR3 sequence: CAWSVSENEQFF. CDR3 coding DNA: TGTGCCTGGAGTGTTTCGGAGAATGAGCAGTTCTTC.

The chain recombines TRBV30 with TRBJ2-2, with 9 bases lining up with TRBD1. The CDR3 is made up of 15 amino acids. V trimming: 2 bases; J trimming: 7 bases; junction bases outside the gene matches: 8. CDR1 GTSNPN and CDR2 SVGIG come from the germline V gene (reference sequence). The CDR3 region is CAWSTGQGRVGELFF. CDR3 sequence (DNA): TGTGCCTGGAGTACAGGACAGGGGAGGGTCGGGGAGCTGTTTTTT.

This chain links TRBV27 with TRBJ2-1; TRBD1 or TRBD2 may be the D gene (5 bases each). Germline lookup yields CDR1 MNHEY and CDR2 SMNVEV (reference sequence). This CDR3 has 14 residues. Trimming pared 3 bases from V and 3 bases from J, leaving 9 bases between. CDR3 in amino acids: CASSFTRGYNEQFF. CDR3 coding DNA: TGTGCCAGCAGTTTTACGAGGGGCTACAATGAGCAGTTCTTC.

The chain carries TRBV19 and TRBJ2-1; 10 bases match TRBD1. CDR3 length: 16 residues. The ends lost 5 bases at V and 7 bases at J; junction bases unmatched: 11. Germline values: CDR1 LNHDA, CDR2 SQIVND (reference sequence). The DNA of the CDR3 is TGTGCCAGTAGTCCCTCGGGACAGGGGAGCGGGAATGAGCAGTTCTTC. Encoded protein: CASSPSGQGSGNEQFF.

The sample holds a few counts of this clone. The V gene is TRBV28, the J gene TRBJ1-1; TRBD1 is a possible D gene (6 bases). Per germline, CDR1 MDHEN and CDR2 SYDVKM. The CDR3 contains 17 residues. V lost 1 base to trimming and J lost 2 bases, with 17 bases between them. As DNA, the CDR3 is TGTGCCAGCAGTTTATCAGGGGAAGGGAAGGGAAACACTGAAGCTTTCTTT. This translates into CASSLSGEGKGNTEAFF.

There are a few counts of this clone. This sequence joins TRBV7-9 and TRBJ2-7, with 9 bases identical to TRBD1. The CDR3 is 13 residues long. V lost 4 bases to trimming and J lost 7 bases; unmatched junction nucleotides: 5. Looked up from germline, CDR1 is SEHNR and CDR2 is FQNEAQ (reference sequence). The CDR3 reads CASSYRTGAEQYF. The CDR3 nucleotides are TGTGCCAGCAGCTATAGGACAGGGGCTGAGCAGTACTTC.

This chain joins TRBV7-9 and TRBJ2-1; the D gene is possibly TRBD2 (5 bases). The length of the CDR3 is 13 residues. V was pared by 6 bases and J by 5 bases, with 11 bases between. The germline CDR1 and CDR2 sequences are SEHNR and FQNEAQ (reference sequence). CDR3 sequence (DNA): TGTGCCAGCAGGGGAGTTGGCGACAATGAGCAGTTCTTC. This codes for CASRGVGDNEQFF.

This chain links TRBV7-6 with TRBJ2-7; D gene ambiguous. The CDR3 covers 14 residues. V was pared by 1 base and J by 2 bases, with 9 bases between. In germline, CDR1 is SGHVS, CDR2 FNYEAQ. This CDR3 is CASSLGVRPYEQYF. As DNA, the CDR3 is TGTGCCAGCAGCTTAGGCGTCAGGCCCTACGAGCAGTACTTC. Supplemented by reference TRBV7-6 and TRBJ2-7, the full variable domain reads GAGVSQSPRYKVTKRGQDVALRCDPISGHVSLYWYRQALGQGPEFLTYFNYEAQQDKSGLPNDRFSAERPEGSISTLTIQRTEQRDSAMYRCASSLGVRPYEQYFGPGTRLTVT.